This T cell receptor beta chain was identified during a study of blood T cells in healthy people across ages. Alongside a J-beta primer mix, a sample-barcoded 5' primer served in a second PCR lasting roughly 7 to 12 cycles. TCRdb called the 5' RACE reads again in MiXCR, with one record for every CDR3 protein. The repertoire holds hundreds of thousands of distinct CDR3 sequences, with about 45% as singletons. The CDR3 has 14 amino acids. The V segment lost 6 bases and the J segment 7 bases; nucleotides outside the gene matches: 7. The chain recombines TRBV12-3 or TRBV12-4 with TRBJ2-3, with TRBD1 matching over 10 bases. The sequenced material came from blood. This receptor was taken from a man aged 80 or over in good health. This CDR3 is CASSPGTGVNTQYF. The CDR3 coding sequence is TGTGCCAGCAGCCCCGGGACAGGGGTAAATACGCAGTATTTT.